This TCR beta chain was identified in a study of cytomegalovirus exposure and HLA in healthy donors. Points from the study as a whole: Immune exposure was documented only through CMV serostatus.

A multiplex PCR was run with 60 Vbeta primers and 13 Jbeta primers. Repertoires were generated with immunoSEQ multiplex PCR, while TCRdb's copy carries only in-frame clones and drops some. The sample consists of some 100,000 clones, 74% of them appearing once. This clone occurred once. Antigen unknown. This CDR3 comprises 12 residues. CDR1 is LGHNA and CDR2 is YSLEER in the germline V gene. The V and J ends lost 1 base and 13 bases respectively, with 8 bases between them. The chain joins TRBV4-3 to TRBJ1-6; D gene ambiguous. The sequence derives from a human donor in good health. Sequenced input: PBMCs. The CDR3 here is CASSQGGGPLHF. The CDR3 DNA reads as TGCGCCAGCAGCCAAGGGGGAGGGCCCCTCCACTTT.